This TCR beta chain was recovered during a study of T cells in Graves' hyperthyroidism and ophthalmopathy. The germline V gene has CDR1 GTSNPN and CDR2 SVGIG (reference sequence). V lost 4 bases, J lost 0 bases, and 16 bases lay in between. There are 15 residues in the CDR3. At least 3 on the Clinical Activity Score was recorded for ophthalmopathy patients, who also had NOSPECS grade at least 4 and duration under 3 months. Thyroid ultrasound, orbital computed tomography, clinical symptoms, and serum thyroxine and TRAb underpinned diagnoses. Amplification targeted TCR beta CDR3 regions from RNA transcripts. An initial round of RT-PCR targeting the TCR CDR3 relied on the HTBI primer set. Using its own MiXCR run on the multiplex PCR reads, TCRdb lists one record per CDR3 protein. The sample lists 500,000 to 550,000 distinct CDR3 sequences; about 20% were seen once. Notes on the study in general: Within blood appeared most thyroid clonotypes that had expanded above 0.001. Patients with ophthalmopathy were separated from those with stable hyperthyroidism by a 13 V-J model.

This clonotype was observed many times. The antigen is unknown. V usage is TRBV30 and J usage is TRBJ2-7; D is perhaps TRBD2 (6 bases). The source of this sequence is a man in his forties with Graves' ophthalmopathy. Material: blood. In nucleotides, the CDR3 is TGTGCCTGGACGGAGGGCACGGTGAGCTCCTACGAGCAGTACTTC. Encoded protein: CAWTEGTVSSYEQYF.